The clone carrying this T cell receptor beta chain has just a few counts. The data were obtained in a study of blood T cells in healthy people across ages. Peripheral blood was drawn, around 9.5 milliliters per donor. Through a sample-barcoded 5' primer and a J-beta primer mix, a second PCR was run for 7 to 11 cycles. MiXCR was run by TCRdb on the 5' RACE reads, yielding one entry per CDR3 protein. This table holds just under 750,000 distinct CDR3 sequences, 20% to 25% found once. With 3 bases removed from V and 3 bases from J, the gap between germline ends came to 13 bases. The germline V gene has CDR1 SGHRS and CDR2 YFSETQ. This CDR3 has 15 residues.

The V and J genes are TRBV5-1 and TRBJ2-1; possibly TRBD2 for D (6 bases). Specimen: blood. The source is a man in his 70s in good health. DNA for the CDR3: TGCGCCAGCAGCTCGATCGGGGGTTTCTACAATGAGCAGTTCTTC. This encodes CASSSIGGFYNEQFF.